The 24 T cell receptor beta chains in this list originate from one sample, sequenced in a study of beta chain features in type 1 diabetes. Their antigens remain unidentified. Findings and limits, study-wide: All four CD4+ subsets from Type 1 diabetes patients carried moderately but significantly shorter TCRB CDR3s.

cDNA synthesis used the whole RNA isolate, giving expressed TCRB sequences. Profiling relied on immunoSEQ multiplex PCR, and the TCRdb table lists in-frame clones only, not all of them. The top ten hold more than 0.1% of the sample, which has 600,000 to 700,000 clones, about an eighth seen once. Sequencing was done on a sample of naive CD4+ T cells from blood. These receptors were taken from a young man with type 1 diabetes.

The chain joins TRBV7-3 to TRBJ2-1; the match to TRBD2 covers 12 bases. The length of the CDR3 is 16 residues. Germline V lookup: CDR1 SGHTA, CDR2 FQGTGA. The V and J ends lost 5 bases and 0 bases, in that order; junction bases with no gene match: 2. CDR3 sequence reads: CASSAGLAGSYNEQFF. The CDR3 DNA reads TGTGCCAGCAGCGCGGGACTAGCGGGCTCCTACAATGAGCAGTTCTTC.

The table lists this clone with a few counts. The chain combines TRBV20-1 with TRBJ2-5; no clear D gene. The germline V and J ends were trimmed by 3 bases and 7 bases, with 6 bases remaining between them. Germline V gene lookup returns CDR1 DFQATT and CDR2 SNEGSKA (reference sequence). This CDR3 has 10 residues. CDR3 in amino acids: CSARSRTQYF. For the CDR3, the DNA is TGCAGTGCTAGGTCCCGGACCCAGTACTTC.

The chain carries TRBV19 and TRBJ2-3, with D possibly matching TRBD1 (6 bases). Trimming pared 5 bases from V and 6 bases from J, leaving 15 bases between. The CDR3 consists of 14 residues. The germline gives CDR1 LNHDA, CDR2 SQIVND (reference sequence). The CDR3 sequence: CASSSGESLDTQYF. The CDR3 coding sequence is TGTGCCAGTAGTTCAGGGGAAAGCTTGGATACGCAGTATTTT.

The CDR3 here is CASSQGTGINQPQHF. DNA for the CDR3: TGCGCCAGCAGCCAAGGGACAGGGATCAATCAGCCCCAGCATTTT. The chain couples TRBV4-1 to TRBJ1-5; 8 nucleotides agree with TRBD1. Germline V gene data show CDR1 as MGHRA and CDR2 as YSYEKL. The V segment lost 1 base and the J segment 3 bases; nucleotides outside the gene matches: 2. This CDR3 is 15 amino acids long.

This chain links TRBV7-9 with TRBJ1-6; 7 bases map to TRBD1. The germline CDR1 and CDR2 sequences are SEHNR and FQNEAQ (reference sequence). The CDR3 consists of 15 residues. J was trimmed by 7 bases and V by 1 base; bases with no gene match: 4. The CDR3 region is CASSLGGGTNSPLHF. The DNA of the CDR3 is TGTGCCAGCAGCTTAGGAGGGGGCACGAATTCACCCCTCCACTTT.

This clone was detected a few times. This sequence joins TRBV5-4 and TRBJ2-7, with D possibly matching TRBD2 (5 bases). Trimming pared 0 bases from V and 6 bases from J, leaving 10 bases between. This CDR3 has 13 residues. Germline CDR1 and CDR2: SGHNT and YYREEE (reference sequence). This CDR3 is CASSLEGSFEQYF. The CDR3, as DNA: TGTGCCAGCAGCTTGGAAGGGAGCTTCGAGCAGTACTTC. Combining the CDR3 with reference TRBV5-4 and TRBJ2-7 gives the whole variable domain ETGVTQSPTHLIKTRGQQVTLRCSSQSGHNTVSWYQQALGQGPQFIFQYYREEENGRGNFPPRFSGLQFPNYSSELNVNALELDDSALYLCASSLEGSFEQYFGPGTRLTVT.

The rearrangement joins TRBV7-2 to TRBJ2-3; tentative D call: TRBD2 (6 bases). The CDR3 loop spans 19 amino acids. Per the germline V gene, CDR1 is SGHTA and CDR2 is FQGNSA. The V end was cut by 0 bases, the J end by 0 bases, with 19 bases between. This CDR3 is CASSLATYGGTTSTDTQYF. CDR3 bases: TGTGCCAGCAGCTTAGCAACCTACGGCGGGACCACCAGCACAGATACGCAGTATTTT.

This clone was seen a handful of times. The chain has TRBV7-9 and TRBJ1-1; D remains ambiguous. Trimming took off 4 bases at V and 11 bases at J, with 14 bases between the two ends. Germline-derived CDR1 and CDR2 are SEHNR and FQNEAQ (reference sequence). This CDR3 spans 12 amino acids. The CDR3: CASSWGTTRAFF. CDR3 bases: TGTGCCAGCAGCTGGGGTACTACGAGGGCTTTCTTT. Full variable domain (outside the CDR3, taken from reference TRBV7-9 and TRBJ1-1): DTGVSQNPRHKITKRGQNVTFRCDPISEHNRLYWYRQTLGQGPEFLTYFQNEAQLEKSRLLSDRFSAERPKGSFSTLEIQRTEQGDSAMYLCASSWGTTRAFFGQGTRLTVV.

The V and J genes are TRBV2 and TRBJ2-2; perhaps TRBD1 as D (6 bases). The CDR3 totals 15 residues. V lost 8 bases and J 0 bases, leaving 13 bases between the germline ends. Germline values: CDR1 SNHLY, CDR2 FYNNEI. The CDR3 sequence is CASARQAPNTGELFF. The CDR3 nucleotides are TGTGCCAGCGCGAGACAGGCCCCGAACACCGGGGAGCTGTTTTTT. Variable domain in full (rest from reference TRBV2 and TRBJ2-2): EPEVTQTPSHQVTQMGQEVILRCVPISNHLYFYWYRQILGQKVEFLVSFYNNEISEKSEIFDDQFSVERPDGSNFTLKIRSTKLEDSAMYFCASARQAPNTGELFFGEGSRLTVL.

To note about this clone: Additional DNA sequences in this sample encode the identical CDR3. The genes are TRBV29-1 and TRBJ1-5; the D gene is possibly TRBD1 (6 bases). Trimming shortened V by 4 bases and J by 1 base, and 8 bases separated the two germline ends. The CDR3 spans 13 residues. CDR1 and CDR2 (germline): SQVTM, ANQGSEA. The CDR3 nucleotides read TGCAGCGTTGCAGGGGCAAGCAATCAGCCCCAGCATTTT. It yields the protein CSVAGASNQPQHF.

The chain carries TRBV29-1 and TRBJ1-2; D is perhaps TRBD1 (5 bases). This CDR3 spans 15 amino acids. The germline V and J ends were trimmed by 1 base and 5 bases, with 17 bases remaining between them. The germline CDR1 and CDR2 sequences are SQVTM and ANQGSEA. CDR3 residues: CSVEGGFRGGYGYTF. CDR3 DNA sequence: TGCAGCGTTGAAGGGGGCTTCCGGGGTGGATATGGCTACACCTTC.

The sample holds a few counts of this clone. This chain connects TRBV6-1 to TRBJ1-2; possible D gene TRBD1, 6 bases. Germline values: CDR1 MNHNS, CDR2 SASEGT. Trimming took 7 bases from V and 1 from J, leaving 13 bases between them. The CDR3 totals 14 residues. CDR3 nucleotide sequence: TGTGCCAGCACAGCCCAGGGGATTAACTATGGCTACACCTTC. Its protein product is CASTAQGINYGYTF.

This clone has just a few counts. The chain is built from TRBV28 and TRBJ2-7; tentative D call: TRBD1 (6 bases). Trimming stripped 6 bases from V and 1 base from J, with 10 bases between. In germline, CDR1 is MDHEN, CDR2 SYDVKM. The CDR3 runs to 13 residues. The CDR3 DNA reads TGTGCCAGCAGAAAGGACAGTTCCTACGAGCAGTACTTC. Translating gives CASRKDSSYEQYF.

This chain connects TRBV13 to TRBJ2-1; TRBD1 is a possible D gene (6 bases). The CDR3 contains 17 residues. Germline values: CDR1 PRHDT, CDR2 FYEKMQ (reference sequence). Deletions cut 3 bases from V and 1 base from J, with 16 bases between. This CDR3 reads CASSFARQAPSYNEQFF. CDR3 in DNA: TGTGCCAGCAGCTTCGCCCGACAGGCCCCTTCCTACAATGAGCAGTTCTTC.

This sequence joins TRBV5-4 and TRBJ1-2, with TRBD1 as a possible D gene (5 bases). CDR3 size: 14 residues. The germline CDR1 and CDR2 sequences are SGHNT and YYREEE (reference sequence). The germline V and J ends were trimmed by 1 base and 0 bases, with 7 bases remaining between them. The CDR3: CASSLMTANYGYTF. For the CDR3, the DNA is TGTGCCAGCAGCTTGATGACAGCTAACTATGGCTACACCTTC.

In its sample, this clone was seen a few times. This rearrangement joins TRBV27 to TRBJ2-3, with 9 nucleotides matching TRBD2. Germline CDR1 MNHEY, CDR2 SMNVEV (reference sequence). This CDR3 is 14 amino acids long. With V trimmed by 4 bases and J by 4 bases, 3 bases remained unmatched. The CDR3 sequence: CASSSPSGADTQYF. The CDR3 DNA is TGTGCCAGCAGTTCCCCTAGCGGGGCAGATACGCAGTATTTT.

V and J are TRBV7-9 and TRBJ1-5, with 8 bases that match TRBD1. J lost 1 base, V lost 5 bases, and 4 bases had no gene match. This CDR3 is 15 amino acids long. Germline CDR1 and CDR2: SEHNR and FQNEAQ (reference sequence). The CDR3 region has the DNA TGTGCCAGCAGCCTTGGGACAGGCAGCAATCAGCCCCAGCATTTT. This sequence encodes CASSLGTGSNQPQHF.

The rearrangement uses TRBV18 and TRBJ1-2; 10 bases match TRBD1. V was pared by 4 bases and J by 7 bases, with 6 bases of the junction left unmatched. Germline V gives CDR1 KGHSH, CDR2 LQKENI. CDR3 length: 14 residues. Here the CDR3 DNA reads TGTGCCAGCTCACTCGGGACAGGGGAGGTTGGCTACACCTTC. It yields the protein CASSLGTGEVGYTF.

The sample holds a few counts of this clone. The chain uses TRBV5-1 and TRBJ2-1; 7 bases are shared with TRBD1. Trimming at V came to 5 bases and at J to 0 bases, leaving 17 bases not matched to a gene. The V gene's germline CDR1 is SGHRS and CDR2 YFSETQ. The CDR3 covers 19 residues. The CDR3 is CASSRDLGQRGSSYNEQFF. The DNA for the CDR3 is TGCGCCAGCAGTCGGGATTTGGGACAGCGAGGGAGCTCCTACAATGAGCAGTTCTTC.

This clone occurred a few times. V and J are TRBV2 and TRBJ1-2; 7 bases match TRBD1. Germline CDR1 and CDR2: SNHLY and FYNNEI. The CDR3 has 12 residues. CDR3 loop: CALKQGQSGYTF. The CDR3 DNA is TGTGCGCTAAAACAGGGGCAATCTGGCTACACCTTC. Combining the CDR3 with reference TRBV2 and TRBJ1-2 gives the whole variable domain EPEVTQTPSHQVTQMGQEVILRCVPISNHLYFYWYRQILGQKVEFLVSFYNNEISEKSEIFDDQFSVERPDGSNFTLKIRSTKLEDSAMYFCALKQGQSGYTFGSGTRLTVV.

The table lists this clone with a few counts. V and J are TRBV9 and TRBJ2-7; D gene uncertain. Per germline, CDR1 SGDLS and CDR2 YYNGEE. There are 11 residues in the CDR3. With 7 bases removed from V and 4 bases from J, the gap between germline ends came to 9 bases. The CDR3 protein is CASFGRYEQYF. In nucleotides, the CDR3 is TGTGCCAGCTTTGGCCGGTACGAGCAGTACTTC.

The V call is TRBV11-3, the J call TRBJ2-5; D is perhaps TRBD1 (5 bases). The CDR3 sequence is 14 residues long. Trimming removed 1 base from V and 3 bases from J, with 9 bases in between. CDR1 SGHNT and CDR2 YENEEA come from the germline V gene. This chain's CDR3 is CASSLGGREETQYF. The CDR3, as DNA: TGTGCCAGCAGCTTAGGCGGCAGGGAAGAGACCCAGTACTTC.

The V call is TRBV7-9, the J call TRBJ2-3; D not certain. Germline loops: CDR1 SEHNR, CDR2 FQNEAQ (reference sequence). Trimming removed 6 bases from V and 2 bases from J, with 15 bases in between. This CDR3 is built from 15 residues. CDR3 residues: CASSSRPRDTDTQYF. The CDR3 DNA sequence: TGTGCCAGCAGTTCCCGGCCTAGAGACACAGATACGCAGTATTTT.

J is TRBJ1-1 and V is TRBV5-4; TRBD1 is a possible D gene (6 bases). The CDR3 consists of 15 residues. Germline CDR1 SGHNT, CDR2 YYREEE (reference sequence). V lost 0 bases to trimming and J lost 3 bases, with 12 bases between them. The CDR3 reads CASSLVGGADTEAFF. The CDR3 DNA follows: TGTGCCAGCAGCTTGGTTGGGGGCGCGGACACTGAAGCTTTCTTT.